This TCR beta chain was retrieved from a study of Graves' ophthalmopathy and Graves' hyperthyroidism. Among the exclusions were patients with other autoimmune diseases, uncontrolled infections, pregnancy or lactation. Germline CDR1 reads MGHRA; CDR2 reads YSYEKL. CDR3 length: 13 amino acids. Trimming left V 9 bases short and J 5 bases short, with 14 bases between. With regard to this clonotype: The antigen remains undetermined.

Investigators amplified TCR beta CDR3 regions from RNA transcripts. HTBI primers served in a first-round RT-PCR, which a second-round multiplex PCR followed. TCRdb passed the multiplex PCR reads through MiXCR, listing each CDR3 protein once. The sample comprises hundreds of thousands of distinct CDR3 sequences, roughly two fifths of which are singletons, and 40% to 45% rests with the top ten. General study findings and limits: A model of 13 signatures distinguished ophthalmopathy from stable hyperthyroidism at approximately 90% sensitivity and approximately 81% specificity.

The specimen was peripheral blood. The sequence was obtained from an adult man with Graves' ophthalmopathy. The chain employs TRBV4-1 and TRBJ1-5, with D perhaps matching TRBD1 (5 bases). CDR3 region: CARWGPRHQPQHF. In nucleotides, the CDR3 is TGCGCCAGGTGGGGACCTAGACATCAGCCCCAGCATTTT.